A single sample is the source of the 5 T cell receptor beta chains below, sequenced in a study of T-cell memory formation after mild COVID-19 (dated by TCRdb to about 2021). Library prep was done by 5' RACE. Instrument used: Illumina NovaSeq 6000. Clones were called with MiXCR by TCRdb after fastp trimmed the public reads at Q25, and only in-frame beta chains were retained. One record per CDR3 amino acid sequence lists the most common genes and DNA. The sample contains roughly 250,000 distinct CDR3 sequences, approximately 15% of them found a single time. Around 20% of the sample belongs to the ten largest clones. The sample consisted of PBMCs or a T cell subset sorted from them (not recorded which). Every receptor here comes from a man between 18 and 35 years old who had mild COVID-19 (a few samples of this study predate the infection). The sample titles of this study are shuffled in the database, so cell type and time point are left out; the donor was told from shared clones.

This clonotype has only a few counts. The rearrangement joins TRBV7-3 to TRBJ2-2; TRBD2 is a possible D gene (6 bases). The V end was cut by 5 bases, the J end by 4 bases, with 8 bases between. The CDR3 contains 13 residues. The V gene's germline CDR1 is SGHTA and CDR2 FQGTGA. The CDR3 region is CASSTLATGELFF. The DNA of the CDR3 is TGTGCCAGCAGCACACTAGCCACCGGGGAGCTGTTTTTT.

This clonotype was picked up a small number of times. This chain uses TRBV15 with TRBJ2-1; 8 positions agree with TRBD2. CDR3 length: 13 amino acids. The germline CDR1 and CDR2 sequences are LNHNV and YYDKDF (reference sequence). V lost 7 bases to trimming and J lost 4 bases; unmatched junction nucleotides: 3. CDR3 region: CATMAGGYNEQFF. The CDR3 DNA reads TGTGCCACCATGGCGGGGGGTTACAATGAGCAGTTCTTC.

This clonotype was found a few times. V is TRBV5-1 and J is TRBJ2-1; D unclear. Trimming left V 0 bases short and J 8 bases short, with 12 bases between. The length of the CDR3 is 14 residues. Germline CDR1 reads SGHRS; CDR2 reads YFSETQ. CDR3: CASSLETPWDEQFF. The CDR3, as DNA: TGCGCCAGCAGCTTGGAGACACCCTGGGATGAGCAGTTCTTC.

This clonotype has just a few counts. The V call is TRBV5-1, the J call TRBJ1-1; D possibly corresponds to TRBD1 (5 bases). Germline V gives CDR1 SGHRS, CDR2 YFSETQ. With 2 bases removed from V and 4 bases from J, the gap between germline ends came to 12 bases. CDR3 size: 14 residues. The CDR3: CASSFGAPLTEAFF. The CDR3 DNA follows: TGCGCCAGCAGCTTTGGGGCCCCGCTCACTGAAGCTTTCTTT. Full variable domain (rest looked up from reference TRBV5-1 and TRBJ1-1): KAGVTQTPRYLIKTRGQQVTLSCSPISGHRSVSWYQQTPGQGLQFLFEYFSETQRNKGNFPGRFSGRQFSNSRSEMNVSTLELGDSALYLCASSFGAPLTEAFFGQGTRLTVV.

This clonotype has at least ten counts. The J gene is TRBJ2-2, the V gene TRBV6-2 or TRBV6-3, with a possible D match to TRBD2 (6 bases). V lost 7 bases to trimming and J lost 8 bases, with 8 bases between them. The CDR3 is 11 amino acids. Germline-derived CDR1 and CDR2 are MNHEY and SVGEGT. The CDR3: CASTLAGELFF. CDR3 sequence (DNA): TGTGCCAGCACTCTAGCGGGGGAGCTGTTTTTT.